This TCR beta chain was sequenced in a study of human T cells and chemical hapten exposure listed by TCRdb under 2021. In terms of the full investigation: For sensitization, 2% DPC in acetone was applied to a 2 cm by 2 cm area of upper inner arm skin. Patch testing was performed on the upper back with Finn chambers containing 0.01% DPC, and the patch tests were scored after 6 days according to International Contact Dermatitis Research Group standards. Libraries were pooled for sequencing, and variation in per-sample TCR yields was attributed mainly to small differences in library volumes within the pool. The patient cohort, mostly female, included alopecia areata with under or over 50% scalp involvement, alopecia totalis and alopecia universalis. Throughout the study period of approximately 23 weeks, patients also received therapeutic DPC doses to the scalp every week. Peripheral blood TCR repertoire changes were tracked in vivo in alopecia patients during primary and secondary sensitization to the hapten diphenylcyclopropenone (DPC). Blood samples were taken from patients before sensitization (week 0) and at 2, 6 and about 24 weeks after DPC sensitization. Around 30 alopecia patients provided blood for TCR sequencing at one to four time points (pre-sensitization, 2, 6 and 24 weeks). Broader findings and caveats from the paper: Repeated subsampling changed both the strength of the expansion versus patch-test correlation and the threshold at which the correlation became significant. Expanded TCRs formed significantly more large CDR3 similarity clusters than pre-sensitization or healthy control sets, consistent with antigen-driven responses. Alopecia, a presumed autoimmune disease, was present in all patients, so the immune response of the patients might differ from that of healthy individuals. A positive correlation was found between the number of PT1 expanded TCRs and patch test score, with significance reached at thresholds 8, 16 and 32 but not 4. DPC sensitization did not change how many TCRs were above 1 in 1000 frequency, and no evidence was found of alterations in global repertoire structure.

Germline trimming amounts to 6 bases on V and 0 bases on J, with 5 as the count of junction bases outside the gene matches. The CDR3 covers 14 residues, taking in both the cysteine and the phenylalanine. The only DNA kept is the CDR3, 42 bases in frame from the first base. This clonotype has just a few counts. Its target antigen remains unknown. One base away there is no much larger clone; base qualities are not given. The time point label here, explained by the study, means: patch test 3, about 24 weeks after DPC sensitization. This specimen's treatment or condition label, interpreted: therapeutic diphenylcyclopropenone sensitization with weekly scalp DPC. Blood at each patch-test visit was drawn before the patch test was applied. Patients were considered eligible if aged 18 to 70, diagnosed with alopecia and deemed suitable for DPC therapy, and patients were excluded if pregnant. Total RNA was extracted from unfractionated whole blood collected in Tempus Blood RNA tubes.

Library creation used RACE. Sequenced on a NextSeq 500. Library preparation attached unique molecular identifiers to individual cDNA molecules for quantitative, reproducible TCR counting. Each blood RNA sample was used to sequence both TCR alpha and TCR beta chains. From the authors' description of their analysis: Samples had a median of 95,638 TCRs, with a range from about 23,224 to 690,600. The Decombinator software suite was used to annotate V, J and CDR3 in the TCR reads. For PS versus PT1 abundance plots, all samples were subsampled to the same number of TCRs (28,000). TCRs were defined as expanded if absent before sensitization and observed at least eight times at the 2-week time point. The raw public data were reprocessed by TCRdb itself: fastp quality trimming at Q25, MiXCR clonotype calling, in-frame beta chains only. Rows with one shared CDR3 protein collapse into an entry with the most common genes and DNA. What appears here as the V and J calls and clone size reflects TCRdb's work, not the paper's. A total of 85,000 to 100,000 distinct CDR3 sequences appear in this sample, less than 35% of them only once. The ten largest make up about a tenth of the sample.

The chain joins TRBV12-3 or TRBV12-4 to TRBJ2-7; TRBD2 matches 7 bases in the middle. The sequencing here drew on whole blood, taken in connection with sensitization to the hapten diphenylcyclopropenone (DPC). This TCR was recovered from a man aged 35-49 years with alopecia areata. Some clones in this sample may be carry-over from other donors' samples. The CDR3: CASRGGTTSYEQYF. The nucleotide sequence reads as follows: TGTGCCAGCAGGGGGGGGACTACCTCCTACGAGCAGTACTTC.